Detailed here is one T cell receptor beta chain. Its target is unknown. Generated by immunoSEQ multiplex PCR, the TCRdb table keeps only in-frame clones and is missing some. The sample yields thousands of clones, 79% seen once. The sample is drawn from a study of T cell clonotyping in hematopoietic cell transplantation. Study-level results: After transplant, recipient diversity fell while pathologically expanded clonotypes grew through day 180.

Germline CDR1 and CDR2: MNHEY and SVGAGI. Trimming cost V 6 bases and J 2 bases, with 10 bases left between them. The CDR3 is 13 residues long. Here the sequenced sample was peripheral blood mononuclear cells, taken at the time of graft-versus-host disease after allogeneic stem cell transplant. The V and J genes are TRBV6-5 and TRBJ1-1; D gene ambiguous. This clonotype was obtained from a female patient between 50 and 59 years old who had an allogeneic stem cell transplant from an unrelated donor, so the T cells may come from the graft donor. Some clones in this sample may be carry-over from other donors' samples. CDR3 residues: CASRTRPNTEAFF. The CDR3 DNA follows: TGTGCCAGCAGAACGCGGCCTAACACTGAAGCTTTCTTT.